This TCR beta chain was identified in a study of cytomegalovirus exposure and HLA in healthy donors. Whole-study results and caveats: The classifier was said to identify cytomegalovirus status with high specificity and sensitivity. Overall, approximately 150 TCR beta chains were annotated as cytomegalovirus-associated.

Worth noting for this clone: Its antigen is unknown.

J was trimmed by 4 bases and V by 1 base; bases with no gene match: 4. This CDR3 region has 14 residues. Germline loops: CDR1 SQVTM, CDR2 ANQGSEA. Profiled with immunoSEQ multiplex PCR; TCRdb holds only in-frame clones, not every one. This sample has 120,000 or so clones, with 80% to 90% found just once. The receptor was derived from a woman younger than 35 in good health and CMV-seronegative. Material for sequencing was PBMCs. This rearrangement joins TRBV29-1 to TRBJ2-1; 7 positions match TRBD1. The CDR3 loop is CSVEGGQIYNEQFF. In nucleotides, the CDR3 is TGCAGCGTTGAAGGGGGACAGATATACAATGAGCAGTTCTTC.